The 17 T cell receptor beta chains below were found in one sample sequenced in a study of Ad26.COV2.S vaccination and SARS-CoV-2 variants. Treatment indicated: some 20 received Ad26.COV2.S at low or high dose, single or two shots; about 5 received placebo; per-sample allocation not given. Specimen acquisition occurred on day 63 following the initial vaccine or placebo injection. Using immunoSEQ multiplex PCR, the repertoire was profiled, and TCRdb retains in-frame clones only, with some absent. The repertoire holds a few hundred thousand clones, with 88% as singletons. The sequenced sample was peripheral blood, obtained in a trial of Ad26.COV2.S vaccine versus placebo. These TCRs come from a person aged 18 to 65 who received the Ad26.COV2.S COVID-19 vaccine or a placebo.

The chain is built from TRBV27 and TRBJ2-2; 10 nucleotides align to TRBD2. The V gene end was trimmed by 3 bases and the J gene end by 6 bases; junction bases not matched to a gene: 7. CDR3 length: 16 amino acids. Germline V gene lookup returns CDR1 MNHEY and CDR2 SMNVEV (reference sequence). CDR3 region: CASSFLSSGGAGELFF. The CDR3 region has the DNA TGTGCCAGCAGTTTCCTATCTAGCGGGGGTGCCGGGGAGCTGTTTTTT.

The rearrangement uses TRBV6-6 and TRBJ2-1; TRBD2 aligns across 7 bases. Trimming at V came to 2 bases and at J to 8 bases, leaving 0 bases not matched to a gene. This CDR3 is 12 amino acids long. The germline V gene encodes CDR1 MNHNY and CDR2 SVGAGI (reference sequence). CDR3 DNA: TGTGCCAGCAGTTACGGGGGGGATGAGCAGTTCTTC. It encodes CASSYGGDEQFF.

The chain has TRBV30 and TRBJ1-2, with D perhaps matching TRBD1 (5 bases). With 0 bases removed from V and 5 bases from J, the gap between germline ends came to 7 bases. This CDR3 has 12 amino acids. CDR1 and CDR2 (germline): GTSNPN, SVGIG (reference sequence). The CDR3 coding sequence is TGTGCCTGGAGTGTATGGGGGTATGGCTACACCTTC. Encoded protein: CAWSVWGYGYTF.

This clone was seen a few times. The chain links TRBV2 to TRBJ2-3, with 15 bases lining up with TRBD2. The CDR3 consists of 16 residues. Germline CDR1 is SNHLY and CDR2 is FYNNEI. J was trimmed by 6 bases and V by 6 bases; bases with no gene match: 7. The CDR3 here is CASRKGTSGGIDTQYF. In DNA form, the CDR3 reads TGTGCCAGCAGGAAGGGGACTAGCGGGGGGATTGATACGCAGTATTTT.

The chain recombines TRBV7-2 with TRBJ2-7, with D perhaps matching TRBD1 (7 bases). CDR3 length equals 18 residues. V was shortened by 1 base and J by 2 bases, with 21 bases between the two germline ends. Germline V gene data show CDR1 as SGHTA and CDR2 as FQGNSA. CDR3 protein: CASSLDRRGQSLAYEQYF. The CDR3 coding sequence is TGTGCCAGCAGCTTAGACAGGAGGGGACAGAGTTTAGCCTACGAGCAGTACTTC. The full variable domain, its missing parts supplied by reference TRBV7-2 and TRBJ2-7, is GAGVSQSPSNKVTEKGKDVELRCDPISGHTALYWYRQSLGQGLEFLIYFQGNSAPDKSGLPSDRFSAERTGGSVSTLTIQRTQQEDSAVYLCASSLDRRGQSLAYEQYFGPGTRLTVT.

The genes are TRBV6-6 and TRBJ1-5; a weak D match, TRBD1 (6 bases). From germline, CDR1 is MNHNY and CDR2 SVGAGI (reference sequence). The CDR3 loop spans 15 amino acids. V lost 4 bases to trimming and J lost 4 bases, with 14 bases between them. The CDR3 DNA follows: TGTGCCAGCAGTTTTGACAGGTCTTATAATCAGCCCCAGCATTTT. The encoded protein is CASSFDRSYNQPQHF.

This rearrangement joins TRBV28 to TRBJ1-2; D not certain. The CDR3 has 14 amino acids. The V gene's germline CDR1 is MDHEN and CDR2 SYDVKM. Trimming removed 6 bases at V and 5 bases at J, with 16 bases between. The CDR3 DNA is TGTGCCAGCAGCGAGTCAGGAGGAGGGTATGGCTACACCTTC. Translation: CASSESGGGYGYTF.

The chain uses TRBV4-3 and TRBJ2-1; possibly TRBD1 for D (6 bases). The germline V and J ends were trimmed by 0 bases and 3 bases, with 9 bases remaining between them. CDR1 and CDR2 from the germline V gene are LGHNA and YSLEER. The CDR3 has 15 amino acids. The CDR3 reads CASSQDLGGYNEQFF. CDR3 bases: TGCGCCAGCAGCCAAGACTTAGGGGGCTACAATGAGCAGTTCTTC.

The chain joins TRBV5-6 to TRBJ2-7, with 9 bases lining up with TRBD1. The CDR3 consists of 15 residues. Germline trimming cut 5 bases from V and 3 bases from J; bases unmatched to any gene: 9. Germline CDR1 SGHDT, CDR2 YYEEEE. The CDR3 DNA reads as TGTGCCAGCAGGTATGGGACAGGGTCCTACTACGAGCAGTACTTC. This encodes CASRYGTGSYYEQYF.

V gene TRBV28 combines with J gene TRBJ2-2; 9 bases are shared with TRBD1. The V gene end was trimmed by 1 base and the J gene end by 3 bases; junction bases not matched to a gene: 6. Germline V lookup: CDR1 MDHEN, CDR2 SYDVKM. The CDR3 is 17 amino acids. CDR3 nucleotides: TGTGCCAGCAGTTTATCCCTCGGGACAGGGCACACCGGGGAGCTGTTTTTT. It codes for CASSLSLGTGHTGELFF.

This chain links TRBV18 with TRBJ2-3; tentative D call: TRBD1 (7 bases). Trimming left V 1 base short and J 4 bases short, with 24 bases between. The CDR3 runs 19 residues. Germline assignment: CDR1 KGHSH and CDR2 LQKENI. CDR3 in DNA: TGTGCCAGCTCACCACGGGACAGAATGGAGGGTGGTTCTCCAGATACGCAGTATTTT. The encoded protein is CASSPRDRMEGGSPDTQYF.

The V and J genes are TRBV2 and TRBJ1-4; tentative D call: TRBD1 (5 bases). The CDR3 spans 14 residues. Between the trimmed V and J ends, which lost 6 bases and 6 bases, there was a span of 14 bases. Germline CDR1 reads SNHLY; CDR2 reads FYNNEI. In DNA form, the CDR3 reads TGTGCCAGCAGACGGGACGGAAGGTATGAAAAACTGTTTTTT. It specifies CASRRDGRYEKLFF.

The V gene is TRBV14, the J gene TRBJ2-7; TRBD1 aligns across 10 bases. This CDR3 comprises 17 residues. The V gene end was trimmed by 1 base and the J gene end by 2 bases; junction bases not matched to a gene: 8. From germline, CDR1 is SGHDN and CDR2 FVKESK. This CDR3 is CASSQVYGTGVPYEQYF. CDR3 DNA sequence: TGTGCCAGCAGCCAAGTCTATGGGACAGGGGTCCCCTACGAGCAGTACTTC. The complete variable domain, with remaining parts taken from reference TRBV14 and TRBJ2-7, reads EAGVTQFPSHSVIEKGQTVTLRCDPISGHDNLYWYRRVMGKEIKFLLHFVKESKQDESGMPNNRFLAERTGGTYSTLKVQPAELEDSGVYFCASSQVYGTGVPYEQYFGPGTRLTVT.

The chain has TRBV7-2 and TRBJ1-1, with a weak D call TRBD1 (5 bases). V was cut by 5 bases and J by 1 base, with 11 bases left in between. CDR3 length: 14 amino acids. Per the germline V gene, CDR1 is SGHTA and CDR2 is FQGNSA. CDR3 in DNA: TGTGCCAGCAGCCCGGGACGGCGGAACACTGAAGCTTTCTTT. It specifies CASSPGRRNTEAFF.

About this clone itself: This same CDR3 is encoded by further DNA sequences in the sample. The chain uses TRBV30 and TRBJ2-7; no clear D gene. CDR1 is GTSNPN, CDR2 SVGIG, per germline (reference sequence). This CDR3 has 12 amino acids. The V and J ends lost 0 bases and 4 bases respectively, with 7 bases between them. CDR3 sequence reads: CAWSVLGYEQYF. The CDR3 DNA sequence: TGTGCCTGGAGTGTACTGGGATACGAGCAGTACTTC.

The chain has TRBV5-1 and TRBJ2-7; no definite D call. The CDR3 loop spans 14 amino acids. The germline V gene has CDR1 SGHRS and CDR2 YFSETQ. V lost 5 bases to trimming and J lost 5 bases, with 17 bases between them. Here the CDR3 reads CASRPAPLLNEQYF. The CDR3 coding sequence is TGCGCCAGCAGACCCGCACCACTCCTAAACGAGCAGTACTTC.

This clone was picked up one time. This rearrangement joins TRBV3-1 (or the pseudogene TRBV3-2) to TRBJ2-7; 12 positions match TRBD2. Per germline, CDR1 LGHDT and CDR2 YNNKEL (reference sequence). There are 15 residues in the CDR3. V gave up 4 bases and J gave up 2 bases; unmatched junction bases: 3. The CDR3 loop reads CASSPTSGGPYEQYF. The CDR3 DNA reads TGTGCCAGCAGCCCGACTAGCGGGGGCCCCTACGAGCAGTACTTC.